This TCR beta chain was retrieved from a study of CXCR3-negative and CXCR3-positive naive CD8 T cells. General observations from the study: Relative to memory CD8+ cells, whose diversity was much lower, both naive subsets had comparably high diversity. Naive CXCR3-positive and CXCR3-negative cells shared TRBV-TRBJ usage; memory cells diverged. Naive cells that were CXCR3-positive had more hydrophobic TRB CDR3s (compared with CXCR3-negative naive cells).

In preparing the TRB cDNA libraries, 5' RACE with UMI labels was used. TCRdb re-called the 5' RACE reads, yielding one record per CDR3 amino acid sequence without DNA. The sample features some 110,000 distinct CDR3 sequences, with 0.38% in its top ten. In the case of this clonotype: Its antigen remains unidentified.

Germline-derived CDR1 and CDR2 are MNHNY and SVGAGI (reference sequence). The CDR3 is 15 amino acids. Source material: naive CXCR3+ CD8+ T cells from blood. Subset meaning: CD45RO-CCR7+CD27+CD95- naive CD8+ T cells expressing CXCR3 (TNR3+). V and J are TRBV6-6 and TRBJ1-2; TCRdb picks TRBD1, but there is no DNA to check that call. This receptor was taken from a human donor in good health. Some clones in this sample may be carry-over from other donors' samples. CDR3 region: CASSTLGTGPYGYTF.